The sequence of this TCR beta chain was determined in a study of blood T cell repertoires in COVID-19. Study background: The United States, Italy and Spain were the sources of the acute and convalescent COVID-19 samples.

Those enrolled in Seattle joined during active infection and were followed longitudinally afterward. Germline loops: CDR1 MDHEN, CDR2 SYDVKM. Trimming took 6 bases from V and 3 from J; bases not matched to a gene: 9. The CDR3 spans 15 residues. The method was immunoSEQ multiplex PCR; TCRdb's version includes in-frame clones alone and lacks a portion of them. The top ten hold 6% to 7% of the sample, which has under 350,000 clones, 80% to 95% seen once. This clonotype was sampled from a woman aged 30 to 39 with COVID-19, enrolled during active disease. Sequencing was carried out using peripheral blood. V gene TRBV28 combines with J gene TRBJ2-3; TRBD1 matches 7 bases. The DNA for the CDR3 is TGTGCCAGCAGAAGACAGGGATCGGGGACAGATACGCAGTATTTT. Its translation: CASRRQGSGTDTQYF.